The clone carrying this TCR beta chain was observed a handful of times. What it binds is not known. These data are taken from a study of early T cells in non-severe SARS-CoV-2 infection. Across the whole study: Sequencing of unsorted whole blood was done on bulk RNA, leaving chains unpaired. Findings of the study overall: VDJdb-based matching was biased toward anti-spike CD8 responses and missed private and CD4 specificities.

Researchers tagged individual cDNA molecules with unique molecular identifiers. TCRdb reanalysed the 5' RACE reads using MiXCR and keeps one entry per CDR3 protein. The repertoire holds about 22,000 distinct CDR3 sequences, with 5% as singletons. This clonotype was sampled from an adult who was a healthcare worker with PCR-confirmed SARS-CoV-2 infection or an uninfected control (not recorded which). The sequenced material came from whole blood.

The CDR3 loop is CASYRDRGSYEQYF. CDR3 DNA sequence: TGTGCCAGCTACCGGGACAGGGGTTCCTACGAGCAGTACTTC. The rearrangement links TRBV2 to TRBJ2-7; TRBD1 matches at 10 bases. This CDR3 region has 14 residues. Trimming removed 8 bases from V and 1 base from J; junction bases left unmatched: 5. Germline V gives CDR1 SNHLY, CDR2 FYNNEI.